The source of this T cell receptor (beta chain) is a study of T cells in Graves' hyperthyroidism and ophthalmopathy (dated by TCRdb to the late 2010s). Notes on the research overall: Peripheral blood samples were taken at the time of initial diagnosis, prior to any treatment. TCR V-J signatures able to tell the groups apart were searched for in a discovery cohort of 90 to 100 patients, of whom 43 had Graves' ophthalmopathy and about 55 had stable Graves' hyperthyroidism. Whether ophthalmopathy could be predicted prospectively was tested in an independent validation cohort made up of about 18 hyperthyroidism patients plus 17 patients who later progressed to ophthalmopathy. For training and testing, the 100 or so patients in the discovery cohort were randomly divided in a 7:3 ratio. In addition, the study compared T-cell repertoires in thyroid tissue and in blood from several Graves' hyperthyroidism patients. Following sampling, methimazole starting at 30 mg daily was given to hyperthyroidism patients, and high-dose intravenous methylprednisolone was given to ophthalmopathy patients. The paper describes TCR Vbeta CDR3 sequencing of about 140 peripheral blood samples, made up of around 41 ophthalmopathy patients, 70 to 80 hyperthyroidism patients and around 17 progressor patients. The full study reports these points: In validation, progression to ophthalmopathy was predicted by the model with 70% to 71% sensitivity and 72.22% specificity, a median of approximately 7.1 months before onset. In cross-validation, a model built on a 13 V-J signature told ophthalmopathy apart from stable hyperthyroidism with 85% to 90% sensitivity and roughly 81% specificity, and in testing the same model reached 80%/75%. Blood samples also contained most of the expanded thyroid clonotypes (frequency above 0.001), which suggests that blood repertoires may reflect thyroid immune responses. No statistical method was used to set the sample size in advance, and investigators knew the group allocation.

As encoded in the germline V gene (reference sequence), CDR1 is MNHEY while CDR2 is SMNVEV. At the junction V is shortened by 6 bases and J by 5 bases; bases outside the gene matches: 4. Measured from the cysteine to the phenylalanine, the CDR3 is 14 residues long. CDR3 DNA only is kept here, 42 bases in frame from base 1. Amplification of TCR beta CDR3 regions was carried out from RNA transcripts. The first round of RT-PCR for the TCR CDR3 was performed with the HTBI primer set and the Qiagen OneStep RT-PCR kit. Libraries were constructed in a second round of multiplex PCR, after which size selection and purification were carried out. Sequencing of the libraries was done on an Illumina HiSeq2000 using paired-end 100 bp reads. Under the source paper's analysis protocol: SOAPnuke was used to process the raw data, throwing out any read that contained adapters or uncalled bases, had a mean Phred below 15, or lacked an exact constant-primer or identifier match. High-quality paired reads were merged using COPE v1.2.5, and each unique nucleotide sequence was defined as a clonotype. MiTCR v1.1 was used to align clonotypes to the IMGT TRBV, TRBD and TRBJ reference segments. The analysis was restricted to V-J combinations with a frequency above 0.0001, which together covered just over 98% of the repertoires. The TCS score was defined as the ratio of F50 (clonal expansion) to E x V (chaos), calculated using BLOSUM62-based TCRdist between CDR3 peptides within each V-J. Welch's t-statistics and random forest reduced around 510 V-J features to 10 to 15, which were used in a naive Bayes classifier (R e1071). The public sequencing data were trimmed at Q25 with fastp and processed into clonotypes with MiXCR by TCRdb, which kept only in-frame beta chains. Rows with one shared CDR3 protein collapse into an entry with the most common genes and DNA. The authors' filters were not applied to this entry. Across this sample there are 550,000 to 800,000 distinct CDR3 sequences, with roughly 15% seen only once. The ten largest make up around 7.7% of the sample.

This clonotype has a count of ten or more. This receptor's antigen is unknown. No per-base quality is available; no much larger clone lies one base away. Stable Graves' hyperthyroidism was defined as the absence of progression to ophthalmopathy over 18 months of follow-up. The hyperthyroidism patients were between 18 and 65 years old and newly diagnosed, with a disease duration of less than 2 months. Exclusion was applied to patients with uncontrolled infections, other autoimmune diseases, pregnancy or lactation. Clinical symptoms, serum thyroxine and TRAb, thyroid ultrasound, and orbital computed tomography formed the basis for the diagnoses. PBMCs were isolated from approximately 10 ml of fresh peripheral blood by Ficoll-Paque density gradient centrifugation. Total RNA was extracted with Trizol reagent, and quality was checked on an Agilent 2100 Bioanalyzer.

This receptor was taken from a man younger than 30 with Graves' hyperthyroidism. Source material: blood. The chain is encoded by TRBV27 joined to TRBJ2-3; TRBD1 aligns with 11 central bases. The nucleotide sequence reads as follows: TGTGCCAGCAGCGGGACAGGGGGTATAGATACGCAGTATTTT. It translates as CASSGTGGIDTQYF.